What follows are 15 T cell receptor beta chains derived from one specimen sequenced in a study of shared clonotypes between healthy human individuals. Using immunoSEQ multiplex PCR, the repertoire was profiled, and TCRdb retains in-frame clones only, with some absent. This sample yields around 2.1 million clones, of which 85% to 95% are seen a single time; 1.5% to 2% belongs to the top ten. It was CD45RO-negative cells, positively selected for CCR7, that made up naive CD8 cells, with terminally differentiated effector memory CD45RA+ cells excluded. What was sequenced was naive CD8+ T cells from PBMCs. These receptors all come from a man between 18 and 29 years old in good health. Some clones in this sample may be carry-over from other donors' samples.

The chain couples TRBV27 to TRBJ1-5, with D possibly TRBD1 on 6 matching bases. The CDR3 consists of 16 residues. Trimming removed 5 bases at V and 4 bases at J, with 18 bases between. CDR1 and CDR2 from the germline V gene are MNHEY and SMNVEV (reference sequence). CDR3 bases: TGTGCCAGCAGTCCGATCCTTAAGGGGGGGAATCAGCCCCAGCATTTT. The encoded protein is CASSPILKGGNQPQHF.

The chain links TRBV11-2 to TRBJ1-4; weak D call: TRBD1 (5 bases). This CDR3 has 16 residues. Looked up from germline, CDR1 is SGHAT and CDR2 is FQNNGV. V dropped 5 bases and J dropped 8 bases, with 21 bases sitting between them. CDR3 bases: TGTGCCAGCAGCCTCCTGGACCCCCAACGGGGCGAAAAACTGTTTTTT. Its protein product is CASSLLDPQRGEKLFF.

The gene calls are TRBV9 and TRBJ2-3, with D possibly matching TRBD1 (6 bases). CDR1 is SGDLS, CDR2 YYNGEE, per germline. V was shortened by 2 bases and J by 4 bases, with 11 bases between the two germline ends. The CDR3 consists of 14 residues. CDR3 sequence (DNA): TGTGCCAGCAGCGTTCGACAGGCGGCAGATACGCAGTATTTT. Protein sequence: CASSVRQAADTQYF.

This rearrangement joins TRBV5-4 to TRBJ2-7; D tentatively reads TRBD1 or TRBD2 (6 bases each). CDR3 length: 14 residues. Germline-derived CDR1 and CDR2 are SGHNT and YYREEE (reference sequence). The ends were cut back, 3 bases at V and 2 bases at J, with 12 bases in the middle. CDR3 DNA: TGTGCCAGCAGCTGGAGGGACAACCCCTACGAGCAGTACTTC. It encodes CASSWRDNPYEQYF.

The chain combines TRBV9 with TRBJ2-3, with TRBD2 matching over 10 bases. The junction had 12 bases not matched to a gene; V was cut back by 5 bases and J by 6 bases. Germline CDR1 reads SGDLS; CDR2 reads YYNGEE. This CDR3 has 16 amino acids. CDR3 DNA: TGTGCCAGCAGTGAGCCGGTAGCGGGAGGTTTGGATACGCAGTATTTT. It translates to CASSEPVAGGLDTQYF. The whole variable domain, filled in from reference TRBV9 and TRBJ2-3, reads DSGVTQTPKHLITATGQRVTLRCSPRSGDLSVYWYQQSLDQGLQFLIQYYNGEERAKGNILERFSAQQFPDLHSELNLSSLELGDSALYFCASSEPVAGGLDTQYFGPGTRLTVL.

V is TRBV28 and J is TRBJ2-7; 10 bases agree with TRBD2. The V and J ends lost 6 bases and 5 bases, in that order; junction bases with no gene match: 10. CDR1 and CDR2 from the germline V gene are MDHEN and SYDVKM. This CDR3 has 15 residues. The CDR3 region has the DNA TGTGCCAGCAGCCTGGGGCTAGCGGGAGTCCACGAGCAGTACTTC. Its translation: CASSLGLAGVHEQYF.

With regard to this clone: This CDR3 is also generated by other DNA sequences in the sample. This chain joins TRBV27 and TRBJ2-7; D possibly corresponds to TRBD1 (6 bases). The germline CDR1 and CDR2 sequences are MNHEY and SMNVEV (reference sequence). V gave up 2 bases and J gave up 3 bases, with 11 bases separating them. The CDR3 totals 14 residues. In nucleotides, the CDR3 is TGTGCCAGCAGTTTAGGGCAGGGGCTCTACGAGCAGTACTTC. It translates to CASSLGQGLYEQYF.

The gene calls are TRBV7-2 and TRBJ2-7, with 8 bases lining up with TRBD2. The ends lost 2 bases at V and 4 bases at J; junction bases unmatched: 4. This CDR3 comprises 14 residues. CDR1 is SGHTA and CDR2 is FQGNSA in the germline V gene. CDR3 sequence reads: CASSLIAGNYEQYF. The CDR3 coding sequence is TGTGCCAGCAGCTTAATAGCGGGAAATTACGAGCAGTACTTC.

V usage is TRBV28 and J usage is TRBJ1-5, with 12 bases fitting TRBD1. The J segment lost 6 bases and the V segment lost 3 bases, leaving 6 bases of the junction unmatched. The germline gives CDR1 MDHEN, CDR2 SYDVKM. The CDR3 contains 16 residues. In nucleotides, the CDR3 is TGTGCCAGCAGTTTCGGGACAGGGGGCGTTGGTCAGCCCCAGCATTTT. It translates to CASSFGTGGVGQPQHF.

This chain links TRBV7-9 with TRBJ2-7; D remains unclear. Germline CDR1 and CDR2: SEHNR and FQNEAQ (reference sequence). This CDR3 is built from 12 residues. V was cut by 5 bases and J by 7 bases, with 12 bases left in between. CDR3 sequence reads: CASSPLTQEQYF. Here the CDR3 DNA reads TGTGCCAGCAGCCCCTTGACCCAGGAGCAGTACTTC.

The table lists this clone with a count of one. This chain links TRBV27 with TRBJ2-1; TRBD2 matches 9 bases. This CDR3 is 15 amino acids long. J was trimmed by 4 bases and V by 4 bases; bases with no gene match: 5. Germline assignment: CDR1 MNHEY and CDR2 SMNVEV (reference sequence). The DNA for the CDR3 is TGTGCCAGCAGTTGGGGGCGGGAGGGGTACAATGAGCAGTTCTTC. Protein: CASSWGREGYNEQFF.

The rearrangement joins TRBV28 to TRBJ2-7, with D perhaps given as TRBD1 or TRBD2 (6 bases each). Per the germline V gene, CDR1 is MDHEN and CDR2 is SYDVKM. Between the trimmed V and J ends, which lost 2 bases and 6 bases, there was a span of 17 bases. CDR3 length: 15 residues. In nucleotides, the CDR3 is TGTGCCAGCAGTTTAGGGGCAGGGGAGGTACGCGAGCAGTACTTC. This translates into CASSLGAGEVREQYF.

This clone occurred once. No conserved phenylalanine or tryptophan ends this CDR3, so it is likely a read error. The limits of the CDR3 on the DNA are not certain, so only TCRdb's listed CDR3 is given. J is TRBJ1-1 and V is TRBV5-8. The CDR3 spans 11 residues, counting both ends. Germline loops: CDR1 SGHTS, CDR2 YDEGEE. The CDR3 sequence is CASSLLVEGMH.

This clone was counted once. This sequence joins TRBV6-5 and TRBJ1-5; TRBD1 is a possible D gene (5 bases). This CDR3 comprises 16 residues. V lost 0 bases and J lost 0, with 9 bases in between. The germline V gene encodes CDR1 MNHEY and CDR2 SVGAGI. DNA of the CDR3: TGTGCCAGCAGTTACTCGGGGGGACCTAGCAATCAGCCCCAGCATTTT. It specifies CASSYSGGPSNQPQHF.

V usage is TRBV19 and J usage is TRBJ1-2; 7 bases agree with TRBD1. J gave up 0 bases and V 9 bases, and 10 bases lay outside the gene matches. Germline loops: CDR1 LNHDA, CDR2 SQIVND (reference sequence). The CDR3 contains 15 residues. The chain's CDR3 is CASREQGGANYGYTF. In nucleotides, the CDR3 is TGTGCCAGCCGCGAGCAGGGGGGAGCTAACTATGGCTACACCTTC.